The 5 T cell receptor beta chains below come from one sample, sequenced in a study of blood T cell repertoires in COVID-19 (TCRdb year 2020). Receptor libraries were prepared by the immunoSEQ multiplex PCR assay. This immuneACCESS table, as held by TCRdb, lists in-frame sequences with V and J called but not all clones. Of the missing ones, under half trace to an unresolved V gene in checked studies; the others have no known cause. The sample includes roughly 500,000 clones, with approximately 90% observed a single time. Less than 2% of the sample belongs to the ten largest clones. Sequencing used PBMCs or T cells enriched from blood (not recorded which). Receptors originate from a woman in her thirties or forties who had recovered from COVID-19.

This clone was recorded only once. J is TRBJ2-7 and V is TRBV27, with 12 bases that match TRBD2. After removal of 2 bases from V and 6 bases from J, the junction contained 17 bases not matched to a gene. The germline V gene has CDR1 MNHEY and CDR2 SMNVEV (reference sequence). This CDR3 comprises 19 residues. The CDR3 loop is CASSLGRLAGGPGKTEQYF. CDR3 sequence (DNA): TGTGCCAGCAGTTTAGGTCGGCTAGCGGGAGGGCCGGGGAAAACCGAGCAGTACTTC.

V usage is TRBV20-1 and J usage is TRBJ1-2; D remains unclear. The CDR3 is 11 residues long. The V end lost 3 bases, the J end lost 7 bases, and 9 bases lay between the germline ends. Germline CDR1 and CDR2: DFQATT and SNEGSKA (reference sequence). The CDR3 nucleotides read TGCAGTGCTAGCCAGTTCAGTGGCTACACCTTC. This sequence encodes CSASQFSGYTF.

This rearrangement joins TRBV5-4 to TRBJ2-7; the match to TRBD2 covers 12 bases. The junction had 7 bases not matched to a gene; V was cut back by 4 bases and J by 2 bases. The CDR3 totals 16 residues. Germline V gene sequence: CDR1 SGHNT, CDR2 YYREEE (reference sequence). The CDR3 sequence is CASSPALAGGPYEQYF. The CDR3 nucleotides are TGTGCCAGCAGCCCCGCTCTAGCGGGAGGGCCCTACGAGCAGTACTTC.

The chain is built from TRBV19 and TRBJ1-1; 7 bases fit TRBD1. The CDR3 runs to 15 residues. Germline V gene lookup returns CDR1 LNHDA and CDR2 SQIVND (reference sequence). CDR3 sequence: CATRDSVAAGTEAFF. DNA for the CDR3: TGTGCGACCCGGGACAGCGTAGCGGCGGGGACTGAAGCTTTCTTT.

The V gene is TRBV1, the J gene TRBJ1-4. TRBV1 is given as a pseudogene. The length of the CDR3 is 14 residues. CDR3 sequence (DNA): TGCACCAGCAGCCGCGGGACTAAACATGAAAAACTGTTTTTT. It specifies CTSSRGTKHEKLFF.